The rows below give T cell receptor beta chains drawn from one sample of a study of blood T cell repertoires in COVID-19. Using immunoSEQ multiplex PCR, the repertoire was profiled, and TCRdb retains in-frame clones only, with some absent. The sample includes under 60,000 clones, around nine tenths of them seen just once. Sequenced sample: peripheral blood. Receptor source: a man between 50 and 59 years old with acute or convalescent COVID-19. Each CDR3 is given with its conserved first and last residue. D genes are given only for firm matches. Rows may omit the clone size; those that give it use once, few, many or a size class.

TRBV21-1	NA	16	TRBJ2-3	NA	CASSKDSSPSTDTQYF	TGTGCCAGCAGCAAGGACAGTTCCCCTAGCACAGATACGCAGTATTTT
TRBV5-4	once	15	TRBJ2-3	TRBD2	CASSFSAGGVDTQYF	TGTGCCAGCAGCTTTAGTGCGGGAGGAGTAGATACGCAGTATTTT
TRBV5-1	once	16	TRBJ1-1	NA	CASTGWGGRRGTEAFF	TGCGCCAGCACCGGCTGGGGGGGGCGCAGGGGTACTGAAGCTTTCTTT
TRBV7-9	NA	15	TRBJ2-2	TRBD2	CASSLLAGGTGELFF	TGTGCCAGCAGCCTCCTAGCGGGAGGCACCGGGGAGCTGTTTTTT
TRBV11-3	NA	12	TRBJ1-3	NA	CASSFSRNTIYF	TGTGCCAGCAGCTTTTCCAGAAACACCATATATTTT
TRBV24-1	NA	16	TRBJ2-3	NA	CATDEGQRASTDTQYF	TGTGCCACCGACGAAGGGCAGCGGGCTAGCACAGATACGCAGTATTTT
TRBV6-4	NA	16	TRBJ2-1	NA	CASSDSGLAPYNEQFF	TGTGCCAGCAGTGACTCTGGGCTAGCGCCCTACAATGAGCAGTTCTTC
TRBV7-2	once	17	TRBJ2-5	TRBD2	CASSLGQLAGRRETQYF	TGTGCCAGCAGCTTAGGACAACTAGCGGGAAGGCGAGAGACCCAGTACTTC
TRBV7-8	NA	15	TRBJ2-1	NA	CASRTLAASYNEQFF	TGTGCCAGCAGAACGTTAGCGGCATCCTACAATGAGCAGTTCTTC
TRBV27	NA	17	TRBJ2-2	TRBD1	CASTSDRGLMNTGELFF	TGTGCCAGCACATCCGACAGGGGGCTTATGAACACCGGGGAGCTGTTTTTT
TRBV7-2	NA	16	TRBJ2-2	NA	CASRSTRQLNTGELFF	TGTGCCAGCAGATCCACCCGACAGCTGAACACCGGGGAGCTGTTTTTT
TRBV19	NA	21	TRBJ2-4	TRBD1	CASRDRAYGGKIILAKNIQYF	TGTGCCAGTAGGGACAGGGCGTATGGGGGAAAAATCATTTTGGCCAAAAACATTCAGTACTTC
TRBV5-1	NA	14	TRBJ1-3	NA	CASSLPGSGNTIYF	TGCGCCAGCAGCTTGCCAGGTTCTGGAAACACCATATATTTT
TRBV6-2/TRBV6-3	once	16	TRBJ2-7	TRBD2	CASSRGLAAWYYEQYF	TGTGCCAGCAGTCGAGGGCTAGCGGCCTGGTACTACGAGCAGTACTTC
TRBV4-3	NA	15	TRBJ1-2	TRBD1	CASSHTGGHNYGYTF	TGCGCCAGCAGCCATACAGGGGGCCATAACTATGGCTACACCTTC
TRBV3-1/TRBV3-2	NA	18	TRBJ2-1	TRBD1	CASSLHLRRDRRGNEQFF	TGTGCCAGCAGCCTACATCTCAGACGGGACAGGCGGGGCAATGAGCAGTTCTTC
TRBV4-2	NA	15	TRBJ2-5	NA	CASSQPRDYQETQYF	TGTGCCAGCAGCCAGCCCAGGGACTACCAAGAGACCCAGTACTTC
TRBV7-9	NA	14	TRBJ1-1	TRBD1	CASREGQGNTEAFF	TGTGCCAGCAGGGAAGGACAGGGGAACACTGAAGCTTTCTTT
TRBV25-1	NA	15	TRBJ2-7	NA	CASSKVETGTYEQYF	TGTGCCAGCAGTAAAGTTGAGACAGGTACCTACGAGCAGTACTTC
TRBV5-1	NA	17	TRBJ1-2	TRBD1	CASSSGTGGIDSHGYTF	TGCGCCAGCAGTTCCGGGACAGGGGGCATTGATTCCCATGGCTACACCTTC
TRBV6-4	NA	13	TRBJ2-1	NA	CASSEEGYNEQFF	TGTGCCAGCAGTGAAGAGGGATACAATGAGCAGTTCTTC
TRBV7-6	few	14	TRBJ1-5	NA	CASSLGGGGQPQHF	TGTGCCAGCAGCCTTGGGGGGGGTGGTCAGCCCCAGCATTTT
TRBV24-1	NA	15	TRBJ1-5	NA	CATGGTAKGDQPQHF	TGTGCCACCGGAGGGACCGCGAAGGGCGATCAGCCCCAGCATTTT
TRBV5-8	NA	15	TRBJ2-3	NA	CASSWIRQGTDTQYF	TGTGCCAGCAGCTGGATTCGACAGGGCACAGATACGCAGTATTTT
TRBV2	NA	15	TRBJ2-1	NA	CASSDADTHYNEQFF	TGTGCCAGCAGTGACGCGGACACTCACTACAATGAGCAGTTCTTC
TRBV2	NA	12	TRBJ2-1	NA	CASSGDSRMQFF	TGTGCCAGCAGTGGGGACTCCCGAATGCAGTTCTTC
TRBV6-2/TRBV6-3	NA	18	TRBJ2-7	TRBD2	CASSYSPWTSGSTYEQYF	TGTGCCAGCAGTTACTCGCCCTGGACTAGCGGGAGTACCTACGAGCAGTACTTC
TRBV30	NA	12	TRBJ2-5	TRBD2	CAWIGREETQYF	TGTGCCTGGATCGGGCGGGAGGAGACCCAGTACTTC
TRBV18	NA	15	TRBJ2-2	NA	CASSPDRHSTRELFF	TGTGCCAGCTCACCAGACAGGCATTCCACGAGGGAGCTGTTTTTT
TRBV5-1	NA	17	TRBJ1-1	NA	CASSFVGQRSMNTEAFF	TGCGCCAGCAGCTTCGTCGGACAGCGTAGTATGAACACTGAAGCTTTCTTT
TRBV19	once	15	TRBJ2-5	TRBD2	CASSPLAGAGETQYF	TGTGCCAGTAGTCCCCTAGCGGGAGCTGGAGAGACCCAGTACTTC